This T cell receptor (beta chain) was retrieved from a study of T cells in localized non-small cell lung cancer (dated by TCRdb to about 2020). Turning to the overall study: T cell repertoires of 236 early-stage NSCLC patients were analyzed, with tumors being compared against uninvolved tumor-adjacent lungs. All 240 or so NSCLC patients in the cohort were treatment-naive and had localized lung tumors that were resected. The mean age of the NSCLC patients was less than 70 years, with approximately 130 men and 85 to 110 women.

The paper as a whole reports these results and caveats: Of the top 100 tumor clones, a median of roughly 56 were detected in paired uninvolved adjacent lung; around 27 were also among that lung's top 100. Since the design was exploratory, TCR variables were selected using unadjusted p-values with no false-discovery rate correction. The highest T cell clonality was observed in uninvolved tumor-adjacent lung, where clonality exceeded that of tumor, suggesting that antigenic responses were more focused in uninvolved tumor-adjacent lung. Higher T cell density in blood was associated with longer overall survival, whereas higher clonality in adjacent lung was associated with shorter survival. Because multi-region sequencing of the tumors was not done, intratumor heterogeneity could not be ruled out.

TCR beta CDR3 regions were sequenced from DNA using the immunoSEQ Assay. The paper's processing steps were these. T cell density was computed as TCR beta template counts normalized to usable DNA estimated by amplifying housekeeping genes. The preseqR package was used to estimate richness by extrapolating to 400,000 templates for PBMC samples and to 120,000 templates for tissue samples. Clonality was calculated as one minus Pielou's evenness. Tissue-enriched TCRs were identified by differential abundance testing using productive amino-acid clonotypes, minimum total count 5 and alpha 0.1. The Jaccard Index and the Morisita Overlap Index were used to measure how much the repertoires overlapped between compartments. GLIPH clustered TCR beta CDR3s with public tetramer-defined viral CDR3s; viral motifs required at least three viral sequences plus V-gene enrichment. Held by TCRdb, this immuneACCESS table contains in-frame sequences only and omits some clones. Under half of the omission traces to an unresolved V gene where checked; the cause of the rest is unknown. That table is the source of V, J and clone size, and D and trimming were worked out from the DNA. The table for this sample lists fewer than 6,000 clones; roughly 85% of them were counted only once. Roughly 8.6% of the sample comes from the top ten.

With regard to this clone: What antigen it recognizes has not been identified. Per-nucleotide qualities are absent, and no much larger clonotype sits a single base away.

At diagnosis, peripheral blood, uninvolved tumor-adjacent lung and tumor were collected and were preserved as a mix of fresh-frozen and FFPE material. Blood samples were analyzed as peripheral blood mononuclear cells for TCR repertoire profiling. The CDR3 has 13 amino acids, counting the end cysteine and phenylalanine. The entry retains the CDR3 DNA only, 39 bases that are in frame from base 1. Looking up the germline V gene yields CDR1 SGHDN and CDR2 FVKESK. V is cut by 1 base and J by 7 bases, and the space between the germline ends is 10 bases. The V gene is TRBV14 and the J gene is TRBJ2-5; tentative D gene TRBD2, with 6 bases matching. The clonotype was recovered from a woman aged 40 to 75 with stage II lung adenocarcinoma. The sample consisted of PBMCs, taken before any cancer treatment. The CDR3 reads CASSQGLGRTQYF. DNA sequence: TGTGCCAGCAGCCAAGGGCTCGGGAGGACCCAGTACTTC. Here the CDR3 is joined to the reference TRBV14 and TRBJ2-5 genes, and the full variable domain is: EAGVTQFPSHSVIEKGQTVTLRCDPISGHDNLYWYRRVMGKEIKFLLHFVKESKQDESGMPNNRFLAERTGGTYSTLKVQPAELEDSGVYFCASSQGLGRTQYFGPGTRLLVL.